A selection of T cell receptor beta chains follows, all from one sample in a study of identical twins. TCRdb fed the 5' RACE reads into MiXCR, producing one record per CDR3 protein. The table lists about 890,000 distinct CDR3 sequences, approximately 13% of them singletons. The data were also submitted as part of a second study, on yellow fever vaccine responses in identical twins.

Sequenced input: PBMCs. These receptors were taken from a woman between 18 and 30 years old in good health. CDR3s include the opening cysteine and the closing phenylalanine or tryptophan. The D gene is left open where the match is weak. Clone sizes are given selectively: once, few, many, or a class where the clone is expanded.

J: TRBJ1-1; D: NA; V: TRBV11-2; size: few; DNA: TGTGCCAGCAGCTTTGTTACAACAGGGTACTCCTCTTTGTGGACTGAAGCTTTCTTT; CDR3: CASSFVTTGYSSLWTEAFF
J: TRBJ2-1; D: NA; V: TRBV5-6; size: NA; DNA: TGTGCCAGCAGCTTGGCCGGAGCCAGCGTCGAATTCTTC; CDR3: CASSLAGASVEFF
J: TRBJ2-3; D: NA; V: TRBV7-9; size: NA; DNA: TGTGCCAGCAGCCACCTCCTGGTAGCGGCGGATACGCAGTATTTT; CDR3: CASSHLLVAADTQYF
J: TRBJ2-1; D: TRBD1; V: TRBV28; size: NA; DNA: TGTGCCAGCAGTTTTTGGACAGGGGGTAGTGATGAGCAGTTCTTC; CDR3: CASSFWTGGSDEQFF
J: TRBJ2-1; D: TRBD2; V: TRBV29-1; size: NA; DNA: TGCAGCGTTCACGCGGGAGGTGAGCAGTTCTTC; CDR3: CSVHAGGEQFF
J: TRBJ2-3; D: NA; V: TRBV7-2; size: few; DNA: TGTGCCAGCAGTTATGAAAGGGATTACTACACAGATACGCAGTATTTT; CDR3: CASSYERDYYTDTQYF
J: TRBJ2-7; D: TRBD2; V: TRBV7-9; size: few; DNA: TGTGCCAGCAGCCCCCGGCGGGGGGGGCGCATCCCAACTCACGAGCAGTACTTC; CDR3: CASSPRRGGRIPTHEQYF
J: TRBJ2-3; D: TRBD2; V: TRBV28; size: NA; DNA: TGTGCCAGCAGCCCCTCCGGGACTAGCGGGCTTAGCACAGATACGCAGTATTTT; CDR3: CASSPSGTSGLSTDTQYF
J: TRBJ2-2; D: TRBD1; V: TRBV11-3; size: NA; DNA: TGTGCCAGCAGTTCAACAGGGGTTCGAAACACCGGGGAGCTGTTTTTT; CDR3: CASSSTGVRNTGELFF
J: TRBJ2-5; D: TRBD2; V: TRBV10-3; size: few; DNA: TGTGCCATCAGTGAAGAAGCGGGGGGGGAGACCCAGTACTTC; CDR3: CAISEEAGGETQYF
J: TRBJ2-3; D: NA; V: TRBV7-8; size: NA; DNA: TGTGCCAGCAGCCCGGTCCGGGGCAGGGATACGCAGTATTTT; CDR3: CASSPVRGRDTQYF
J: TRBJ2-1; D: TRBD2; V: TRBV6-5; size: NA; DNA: TGTGCCAGCAGTTATCTGACTAGCGGGAGTACTGAGCAGTTCTTC; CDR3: CASSYLTSGSTEQFF
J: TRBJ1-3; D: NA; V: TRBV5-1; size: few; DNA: TGCGCCAGCACCACTTGGGTCTACTCTGGAAACACCATATATTTT; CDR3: CASTTWVYSGNTIYF
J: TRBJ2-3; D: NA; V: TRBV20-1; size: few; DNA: TGCAGTGCTAGAAAAGGGGGGGCAGATACGCAGTATTTT; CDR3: CSARKGGADTQYF
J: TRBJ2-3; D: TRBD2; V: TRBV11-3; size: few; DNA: TGTGCCAGCAGCCCCCGGGGGTTGCGGGAGTTCACAGATACGCAGTATTTT; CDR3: CASSPRGLREFTDTQYF
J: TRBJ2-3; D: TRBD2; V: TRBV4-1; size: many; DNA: TGCGCCAGCAGCCTCCGACTAGCGGGAGGGCCTACAGATACGCAGTATTTT; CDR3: CASSLRLAGGPTDTQYF
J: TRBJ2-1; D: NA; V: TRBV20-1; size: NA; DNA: TGCAGTGCTAGGGACGTATACAATGAGCAGTTCTTC; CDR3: CSARDVYNEQFF
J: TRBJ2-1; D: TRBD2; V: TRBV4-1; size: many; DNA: TGCGCCAGCAGCACAGGACTAGCGGGAGCCCCATCCCAGGGCAAGTTCTTC; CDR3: CASSTGLAGAPSQGKFF
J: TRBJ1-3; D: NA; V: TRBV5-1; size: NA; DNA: TGCGCCAGCAGCTTATCGGCCTTCTCTGGAAACACCATATATTTT; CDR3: CASSLSAFSGNTIYF
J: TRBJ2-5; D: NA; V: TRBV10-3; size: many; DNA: TGTGCCATCAGGTCAGGTCCTTTAGAGACCCAGTACTTC; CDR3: CAIRSGPLETQYF
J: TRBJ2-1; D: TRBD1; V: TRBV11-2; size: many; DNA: TGTGCCAGCAGCCAAAGGGGGCAAAACAATGAGCAGTTCTTC; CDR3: CASSQRGQNNEQFF
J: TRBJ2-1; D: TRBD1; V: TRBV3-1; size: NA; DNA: TGTGCCAGCAGCCACGGGACAGGGACCTACAATGAGCAGTTCTTC; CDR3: CASSHGTGTYNEQFF
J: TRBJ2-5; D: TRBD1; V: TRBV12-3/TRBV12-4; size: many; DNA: TGTGCCAGCAGTTCGTCGACAGGGATGGAGACCCAGTACTTC; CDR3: CASSSSTGMETQYF
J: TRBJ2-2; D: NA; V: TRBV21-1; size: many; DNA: TGTGCCAGCAGCGGCGACGGGGAGCTGTTTTTT; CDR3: CASSGDGELFF
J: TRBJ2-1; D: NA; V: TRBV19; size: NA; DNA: TGTGCCAGTAGTATAGCGCCTTCTTCCAATGAGCAGTTCTTC; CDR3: CASSIAPSSNEQFF
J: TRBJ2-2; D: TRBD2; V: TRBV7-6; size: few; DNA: TGTGCCAGCACGGGATTGACGGGAGGGAACACCGGGGAGCTGTTTTTT; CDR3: CASTGLTGGNTGELFF
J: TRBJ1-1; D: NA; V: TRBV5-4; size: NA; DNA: TGTGCCAGCAGCTTTTGGGTCGGCGGCACTGAAGCTTTCTTT; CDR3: CASSFWVGGTEAFF
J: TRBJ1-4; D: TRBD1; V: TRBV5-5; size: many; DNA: TGTGCCAGCAGCTTGGGGTCGACAGGGGGTAGCGAAAAACTGTTTTTT; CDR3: CASSLGSTGGSEKLFF
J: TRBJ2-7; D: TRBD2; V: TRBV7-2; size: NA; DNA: TGTGCCAGCAGCGCGACTAGCCCCTCCTACGAGCAGTACTTC; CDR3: CASSATSPSYEQYF
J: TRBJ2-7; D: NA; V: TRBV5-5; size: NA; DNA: TGTGCCAGCAGCTTGTCCCCCCATATCTCGTACGAGCAGTACTTC; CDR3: CASSLSPHISYEQYF
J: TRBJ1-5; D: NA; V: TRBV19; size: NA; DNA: TGTGCCAGTAGTATAGATGGGTTGTATCAGCCCCAGCATTTT; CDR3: CASSIDGLYQPQHF
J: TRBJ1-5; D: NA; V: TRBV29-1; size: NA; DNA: TGCAGCGTTGGTGGAGGCTCTCAGCCCCAGCATTTT; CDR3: CSVGGGSQPQHF
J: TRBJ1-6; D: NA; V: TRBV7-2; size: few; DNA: TGTGCCAGCAGCCCGGTACTCGGGGATTCACCCCTCCACTTT; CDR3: CASSPVLGDSPLHF
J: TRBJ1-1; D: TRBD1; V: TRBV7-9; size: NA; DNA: TGTGCCAGCAGCTTACCAGACAGGGCCACTGAAGCTTTCTTT; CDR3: CASSLPDRATEAFF
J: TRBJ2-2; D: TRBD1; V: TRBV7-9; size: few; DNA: TGTGCCAGCAGACCAGACAGGGGTAACACCGGGGAGCTGTTTTTT; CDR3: CASRPDRGNTGELFF
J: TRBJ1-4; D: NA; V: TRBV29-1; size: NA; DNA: TGCAGCGTTGAAGGGAATGAAAAACTGTTTTTT; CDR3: CSVEGNEKLFF
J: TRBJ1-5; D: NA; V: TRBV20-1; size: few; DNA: TGCAGTGCAAGGTCCGCCGTGACCCAGCATTTT; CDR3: CSARSAVTQHF
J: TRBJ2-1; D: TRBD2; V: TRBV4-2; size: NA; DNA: TGTGCCAGCAGCCAAGAGGGGCTCGGGCTAGCGGGAGTTAGAAATGAGCAGTTCTTC; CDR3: CASSQEGLGLAGVRNEQFF
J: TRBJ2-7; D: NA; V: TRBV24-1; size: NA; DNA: TGTGCCACCAGTGACTGTCTAGGGGAGCCTAATTACGAGCAGTACTTC; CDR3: CATSDCLGEPNYEQYF
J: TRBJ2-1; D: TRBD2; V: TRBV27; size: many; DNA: TGTGCCAGCAGTTTATCGGGGGGAGCGGGAGATTTCAATGAGCAGTTCTTC; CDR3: CASSLSGGAGDFNEQFF
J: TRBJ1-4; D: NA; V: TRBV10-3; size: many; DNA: TGTGCCATCAGGGGCAATGAAAAACTGTTTTTT; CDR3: CAIRGNEKLFF